This TCR beta chain was recovered during a study of identical twins. Study-level findings and limits: There were fewer insertions in abundant cord blood beta clonotypes, but memory repertoires showed no such pattern. The study found excess low generation probability among twin-shared out-of-frame alpha sequences.

To note about this clonotype: The target antigen is unknown.

TCRdb recomputed calls from the 5' RACE reads with MiXCR, one row per CDR3 protein. The sample holds some 900,000 distinct CDR3 sequences; roughly 12% are singletons and the top ten take around 1.5%. This CDR3 spans 16 amino acids. V lost 5 bases, J lost 5 bases, and 21 bases lay in between. This sample was shared with a second study, whose subject was yellow fever vaccine responses in identical twins.

Material: PBMCs. V usage is TRBV12-3 or TRBV12-4 and J usage is TRBJ2-5, with D uncertain. The source is a woman younger than 30 in good health. CDR3 sequence: CASSPQDLTHRETQYF. The CDR3 nucleotides are TGTGCCAGCAGTCCTCAAGACCTAACCCATCGGGAGACCCAGTACTTC.